This T cell receptor beta chain was recovered during a study of T and B cells in COVID-19 patients. Study-wide background: Blood was sampled from COVID-19 patients who were either actively infected or recovered. Comorbidities linked to unfavorable COVID-19 outcome were present in nine tenths of the roughly 20 active-infection patients.

General study points: Patients with COVID-19 reportedly showed strongly skewed T cell receptor beta variable and joining gene usage. CD4+, regulatory T cell, CD8+ and sorted SARS-CoV-2-responsive or tetramer+ T cells were not yet sequenced.

Each TRB amplification used roughly 250-550 ng of genomic DNA from blood. In its sample, this clonotype is medium-sized. Its antigen is undetermined. Multiplex PCR with BIOMED2 TRB-A/B primer pools amplified TRB rearrangements. TCRdb itself ran the multiplex PCR reads through MiXCR, one entry per CDR3 protein. Of some 5,800 distinct CDR3 sequences listed, over 25% are singletons. The receptor comes from a human donor with active COVID-19. Sample: blood.

CDR3 DNA: TGTGCCAGCAGCTTGGACGGGGGGTCCCAAGAGACCCAGTACTTC. Its protein is CASSLDGGSQETQYF. The rearrangement joins TRBV5-4 to TRBJ2-5; the match to TRBD2 covers 7 bases. The CDR3 contains 15 residues. Germline CDR1 is SGHNT and CDR2 is YYREEE (reference sequence). Germline trimming cut 0 bases from V and 1 base from J; bases unmatched to any gene: 3.